Detailed here is one TCR beta chain. No cognate antigen has been identified for it. A read error may account for a junction end that differs from germline. The source of the sample is a study of CD4 and CD8 cells across lung adenocarcinoma regions (dated 2018 in TCRdb). Looking at the study overall: The study examined intratumor heterogeneity of the T cell receptor repertoire by comparing tumor centers with tumor margins.

The germline V gene specifies MNHEY as CDR1 and SVGAGI as CDR2. The CDR3 goes from the cysteine to the phenylalanine over 15 residues. The retained sequence is limited to the CDR3, 45 bases, with the frame set at the first base. Patients with localized lung adenocarcinoma, a subtype of non-small cell lung cancer, were used as donors. These samples came from the centers of localized lung adenocarcinomas. For TCR repertoire analysis, CD8+ T cells from tumor tissue were profiled apart from CD4+ T cells. To prepare the library, PCR was applied. Instrument used: HiSeq X Ten. TCRdb reran the public reads through fastp at Q25 and MiXCR, keeping productive beta chains. Every CDR3 protein is listed once, alongside the most common genes and DNA of its rows. Counted in this sample were approximately 11,000 distinct CDR3 sequences; roughly 51% of them appeared once. Of the sample, approximately 33% is held by the ten largest clones.

The sample taken for sequencing was CD8+ T cells from the center of a lung tumor. The meaning of the sample's cell subset or site label: tumor center region. The rearrangement combines TRBV6-5 with TRBJ2-1; the D assignment is uncertain and may be TRBD1 or TRBD2, with 5 bases supporting each. The TCR was taken from a female donor with lung adenocarcinoma. The CD4 and CD8 labels of this study may be unreliable. The CDR3 region: CASRFSGASRNEQFF. The DNA sequence follows: TGTGCCAGCAGATTCTCCGGGGCGAGCAGAAATGAGCAGTTTTTC.